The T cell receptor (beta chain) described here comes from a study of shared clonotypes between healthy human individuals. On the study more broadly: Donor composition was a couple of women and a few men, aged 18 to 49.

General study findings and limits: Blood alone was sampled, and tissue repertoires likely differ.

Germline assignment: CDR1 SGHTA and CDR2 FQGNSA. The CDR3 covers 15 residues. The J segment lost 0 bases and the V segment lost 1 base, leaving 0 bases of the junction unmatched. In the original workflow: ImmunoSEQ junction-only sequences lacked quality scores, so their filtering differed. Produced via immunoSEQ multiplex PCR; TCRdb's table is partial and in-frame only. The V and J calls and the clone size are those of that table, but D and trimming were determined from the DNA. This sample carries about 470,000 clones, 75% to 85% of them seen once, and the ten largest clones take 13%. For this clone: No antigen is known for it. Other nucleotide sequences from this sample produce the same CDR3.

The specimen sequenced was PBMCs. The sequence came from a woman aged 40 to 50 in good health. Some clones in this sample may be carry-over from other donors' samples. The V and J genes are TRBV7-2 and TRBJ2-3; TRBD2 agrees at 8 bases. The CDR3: CASSLGLASTDTQYF. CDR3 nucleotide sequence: TGTGCCAGCAGCTTAGGACTAGCGAGCACAGATACGCAGTATTTT.